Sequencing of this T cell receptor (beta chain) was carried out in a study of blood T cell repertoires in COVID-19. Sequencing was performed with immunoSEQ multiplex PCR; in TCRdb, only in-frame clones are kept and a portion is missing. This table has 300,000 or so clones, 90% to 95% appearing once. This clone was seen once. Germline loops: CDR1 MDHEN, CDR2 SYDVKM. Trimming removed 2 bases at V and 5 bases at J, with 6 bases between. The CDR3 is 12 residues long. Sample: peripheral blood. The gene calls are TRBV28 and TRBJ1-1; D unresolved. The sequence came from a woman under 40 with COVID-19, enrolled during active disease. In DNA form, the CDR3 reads TGTGCCAGCAGTTTAAGCAAGACTGAAGCTTTCTTT. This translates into CASSLSKTEAFF.